One and the same sample provided the 26 T cell receptor beta chains below, sequenced in a study of T cell responses to AZD1222 COVID-19 vaccine. The table came from immunoSEQ multiplex PCR; TCRdb's copy has only in-frame clones and leaves some out. The sample lists more than 80,000 clones; 90% were seen once. Material: peripheral blood, obtained 28 days after the second AZD1222 dose. All receptors derive from an adult who received the AZD1222 COVID-19 vaccine.

V and J are TRBV11-3 and TRBJ2-6, with 8 bases matching TRBD1. The germline gives CDR1 SGHNT, CDR2 YENEEA. Trimming removed 5 bases from V and 0 bases from J; junction bases left unmatched: 6. The CDR3 length is 17 residues. In DNA, the CDR3 is TGTGCCAGCAGCACCGGACAGGGATACTCTGGGGCCAACGTCCTGACTTTC. Protein product: CASSTGQGYSGANVLTF.

The rearrangement uses TRBV19 and TRBJ2-1; a weak D match, TRBD2 (6 bases). Between the trimmed V and J ends, which lost 0 bases and 0 bases, there was a span of 18 bases. CDR1 is LNHDA, CDR2 SQIVND, per germline (reference sequence). The length of the CDR3 is 19 residues. The CDR3: CASSIDMVGLLSSYNEQFF. In DNA form, the CDR3 reads TGTGCCAGTAGTATAGATATGGTGGGACTTTTAAGCTCCTACAATGAGCAGTTCTTC.

In its sample, this clone was seen a few times. The rearrangement uses TRBV2 and TRBJ1-5, with 7 bases fitting TRBD1. The CDR3 has 14 residues. Germline CDR1 SNHLY, CDR2 FYNNEI. V shed 7 bases and J 3 bases; nucleotides not matched to a gene: 6. The CDR3, as DNA: TGTGCCAGCAACGCACAGGGGAACAATCAGCCCCAGCATTTT. This encodes CASNAQGNNQPQHF.

CDR3 nucleotides: TGTGCCAGCAGCCCGGGGCGGGGGCAAGCTTTCTTT. It codes for CASSPGRGQAFF. The gene calls are TRBV14 and TRBJ1-1, with a tentative D call TRBD1 (6 bases). CDR1 and CDR2 (germline): SGHDN, FVKESK. The ends were cut back, 4 bases at V and 9 bases at J, with 12 bases in the middle. This CDR3 spans 12 amino acids. Filled out from reference TRBV14 and TRBJ1-1, the complete variable domain reads EAGVTQFPSHSVIEKGQTVTLRCDPISGHDNLYWYRRVMGKEIKFLLHFVKESKQDESGMPNNRFLAERTGGTYSTLKVQPAELEDSGVYFCASSPGRGQAFFGQGTRLTVV.

This sequence joins TRBV7-9 and TRBJ1-4, with D perhaps matching TRBD1 (5 bases). The CDR3 has 12 amino acids. V lost 4 bases, J lost 12 bases, and 12 bases lay in between. CDR1 is SEHNR and CDR2 is FQNEAQ in the germline V gene (reference sequence). The CDR3 reads CASSSYTGELFF. DNA of the CDR3: TGTGCCAGCAGCTCCTACACGGGGGAACTGTTTTTT.

The rearrangement links TRBV5-1 to TRBJ2-5; 9 bases are shared with TRBD1. The V gene's germline CDR1 is SGHRS and CDR2 YFSETQ. CDR3 length: 16 amino acids. The J segment lost 2 bases and the V segment lost 0 bases, leaving 5 bases of the junction unmatched. The CDR3 sequence: CASSLEGTGLQETQYF. CDR3 nucleotide sequence: TGCGCCAGCAGCTTGGAGGGGACAGGGCTGCAAGAGACCCAGTACTTC.

This chain links TRBV11-2 with TRBJ1-1, with no clear D. V was trimmed by 1 base and J by 7 bases, leaving 4 bases between them. This CDR3 region has 11 residues. CDR1 and CDR2 (germline): SGHAT, FQNNGV. The CDR3 reads CASSLAREAFF. CDR3 nucleotides: TGTGCCAGCAGCTTAGCCCGTGAAGCTTTCTTT. Full variable domain (rest looked up from reference TRBV11-2 and TRBJ1-1): EAGVAQSPRYKIIEKRQSVAFWCNPISGHATLYWYQQILGQGPKLLIQFQNNGVVDDSQLPKDRFSAERLKGVDSTLKIQPAKLEDSAVYLCASSLAREAFFGQGTRLTVV.

This clone was observed a handful of times. This rearrangement joins TRBV7-2 to TRBJ1-2; D is ambiguous. The CDR3 totals 14 residues. The V and J ends lost 1 base and 9 bases respectively, with 15 bases between them. Germline V CDR1 and CDR2: SGHTA, FQGNSA. The CDR3 bases are TGTGCCAGCAGCTTAGGGGCCAGTCAACCGCGCTACACCTTC. Its translation: CASSLGASQPRYTF.

V gene TRBV11-2 combines with J gene TRBJ2-3; no reliable D call. The germline V gene encodes CDR1 SGHAT and CDR2 FQNNGV. V lost 2 bases to trimming and J lost 3 bases, with 15 bases between them. The CDR3 sequence is 16 residues long. The CDR3 here is CASSLIRLVGTDTQYF. The CDR3 nucleotides are TGTGCCAGCAGCTTAATTAGGCTAGTGGGAACAGATACGCAGTATTTT.

This chain joins TRBV5-4 and TRBJ2-5; D is unclear. This CDR3 is 17 amino acids long. V shed 4 bases and J shed 1 base, with 20 bases lying between them. Germline V lookup: CDR1 SGHNT, CDR2 YYREEE (reference sequence). The CDR3 loop reads CASSTSLQGLSQETQYF. CDR3 DNA sequence: TGTGCCAGCAGCACATCCCTACAAGGCCTTTCCCAAGAGACCCAGTACTTC.

The rearrangement joins TRBV4-2 to TRBJ2-2, with 9 nucleotides matching TRBD2. With V trimmed by 8 bases and J by 2 bases, 9 bases remained unmatched. Looked up from germline, CDR1 is LGHNA and CDR2 is YNFKEQ. The CDR3 has 16 residues. In DNA, the CDR3 is TGTGCCAGCTCCCGCCTAGCGGGGTTAAACACCGGGGAGCTGTTTTTT. It specifies CASSRLAGLNTGELFF.

The V gene is TRBV29-1, the J gene TRBJ1-2, with 8 bases fitting TRBD1. Germline CDR1 SQVTM, CDR2 ANQGSEA. Unmatched junction bases numbered 9, after V lost 8 bases and J lost 1 base. The CDR3 runs 14 residues. CDR3 in DNA: TGCAGCACTAGCGGACAGGGAGGTAACTATGGCTACACCTTC. Protein product: CSTSGQGGNYGYTF.

This clone was seen just once. V gene TRBV7-9 combines with J gene TRBJ2-7; D is ambiguous. The CDR3 spans 13 residues. Trimming took 5 bases from V and 3 from J, leaving 11 bases between them. Germline lookup yields CDR1 SEHNR and CDR2 FQNEAQ (reference sequence). This CDR3 is CASSRSGSYEQYF. CDR3 sequence (DNA): TGTGCCAGCAGCAGGAGTGGCAGCTACGAGCAGTACTTC.

The V gene is TRBV7-2, the J gene TRBJ1-3; 7 positions agree with TRBD1. Germline loops: CDR1 SGHTA, CDR2 FQGNSA. The junction had 7 bases not matched to a gene; V was cut back by 1 base and J by 1 base. This CDR3 is 17 amino acids long. The CDR3 protein is CASSLVPTGRSGNTIYF. The CDR3 DNA is TGTGCCAGCAGCTTAGTCCCGACAGGGAGGTCTGGAAACACCATATATTTT.

The chain joins TRBV5-6 to TRBJ1-6, with D possibly TRBD1 on 6 matching bases. This CDR3 is built from 17 residues. Germline values: CDR1 SGHDT, CDR2 YYEEEE. V dropped 4 bases and J dropped 0 bases, with 14 bases sitting between them. This chain's CDR3 is CASSPDQGSSYNSPLHF. The CDR3 DNA follows: TGTGCCAGCAGCCCAGATCAGGGGAGCTCCTATAATTCACCCCTCCACTTT.

The chain carries TRBV5-6 and TRBJ2-1, with 7 bases identical to TRBD1. In germline, CDR1 is SGHDT, CDR2 YYEEEE. CDR3 length equals 14 residues. Unmatched junction bases numbered 5, after V lost 0 bases and J lost 8 bases. CDR3 sequence: CASSLGQGIDEQFF. The CDR3 DNA is TGTGCCAGCAGCTTGGGACAGGGAATTGATGAGCAGTTCTTC.

The table lists this clone with a few counts. The chain links TRBV2 to TRBJ2-7; D is uncertain. The ends were cut back, 5 bases at V and 6 bases at J, with 11 bases in the middle. There are 12 residues in the CDR3. Germline CDR1 and CDR2: SNHLY and FYNNEI. The CDR3 spells CASSIGPAEQYF. The CDR3 nucleotides read TGTGCCAGCAGTATCGGACCGGCCGAGCAGTACTTC.

The chain couples TRBV11-1 to TRBJ1-6; no clear D. Trimming pared 3 bases from V and 4 bases from J, leaving 4 bases between. The CDR3 loop spans 13 amino acids. Germline assignment: CDR1 SGHAT and CDR2 FQDESV (reference sequence). The CDR3 nucleotides read TGTGCCAGCAGCTTTGGGTATAATTCACCCCTCCACTTT. Encoded protein: CASSFGYNSPLHF.

This chain uses TRBV2 with TRBJ1-1, with 7 bases matching TRBD1. The V gene's germline CDR1 is SNHLY and CDR2 FYNNEI. The length of the CDR3 is 14 residues. Trimming removed 6 bases from V and 1 base from J; junction bases left unmatched: 5. In nucleotides, the CDR3 is TGTGCCAGCAGCTCCGGACAGGCGAACACTGAAGCTTTCTTT. Protein sequence: CASSSGQANTEAFF.

This chain links TRBV19 with TRBJ2-3, with 8 bases fitting TRBD2. The CDR3 runs 15 residues. CDR1 is LNHDA, CDR2 SQIVND, per germline (reference sequence). The V segment lost 4 bases and the J segment 1 base; nucleotides outside the gene matches: 4. DNA of the CDR3: TGTGCCAGTAGTACCTTTAGCGGGGGCACAGATACGCAGTATTTT. Translating gives CASSTFSGGTDTQYF. Complete variable domain (other parts from reference TRBV19 and TRBJ2-3): DGGITQSPKYLFRKEGQNVTLSCEQNLNHDAMYWYRQDPGQGLRLIYYSQIVNDFQKGDIAEGYSVSREKKESFPLTVTSAQKNPTAFYLCASSTFSGGTDTQYFGPGTRLTVL.

The chain is built from TRBV6-5 and TRBJ1-2; D is ambiguous. Germline loops: CDR1 MNHEY, CDR2 SVGAGI. The CDR3 covers 14 residues. Between the trimmed V and J ends, which lost 4 bases and 3 bases, there was a span of 12 bases. CDR3 DNA: TGTGCCAGCAGTTTGGGAGAGGGTCACTATGGCTACACCTTC. Translating it yields CASSLGEGHYGYTF.

V usage is TRBV6-5 and J usage is TRBJ2-7, with D perhaps matching TRBD1 or TRBD2 (6 bases each). Trimming took off 6 bases at V and 6 bases at J, with 21 bases between the two ends. Germline loops: CDR1 MNHEY, CDR2 SVGAGI. The CDR3 extends over 15 amino acids. CDR3: CASREGGLGMAEQYF. The CDR3 nucleotides read TGTGCCAGCAGGGAGGGGGGCCTCGGGATGGCCGAGCAGTACTTC.

This clone was seen only once. The chain employs TRBV7-6 and TRBJ2-5, with 7 bases matching TRBD2. From germline, CDR1 is SGHVS and CDR2 FNYEAQ. This CDR3 spans 16 amino acids. V shed 4 bases, J shed 1 base, and the junction held 9 bases outside the gene matches. The chain's CDR3 is CASSSQQAGLQETQYF. In DNA form, the CDR3 reads TGTGCCAGCAGCTCTCAGCAAGCGGGGCTCCAAGAGACCCAGTACTTC.

The V call is TRBV7-9, the J call TRBJ2-7; D not resolved. This CDR3 comprises 12 residues. The germline V gene encodes CDR1 SEHNR and CDR2 FQNEAQ (reference sequence). The V end lost 1 base, the J end lost 6 bases, and 7 bases lay between the germline ends. CDR3 DNA: TGTGCCAGCAGCTTAGATAGGATCGAGCAGTACTTC. Protein: CASSLDRIEQYF.

CDR3: CASSFGRESPLHF. CDR3 nucleotides: TGTGCCAGCAGCTTCGGCAGGGAATCACCCCTCCACTTT. This chain links TRBV7-6 with TRBJ1-6; the D gene is possibly TRBD1 (5 bases). This CDR3 is built from 13 residues. Germline assignment: CDR1 SGHVS and CDR2 FNYEAQ. V lost 3 bases and J lost 10, with 10 bases in between.

The chain is built from TRBV7-2 and TRBJ1-1, with 7 positions matching TRBD1. This CDR3 spans 14 amino acids. From germline, CDR1 is SGHTA and CDR2 FQGNSA. V lost 4 bases and J lost 3; bases outside the gene matches: 5. Written as DNA, the CDR3 is TGTGCCAGCAGCTGGGGAGGGGGCTACACTGAAGCTTTCTTT. Amino acids: CASSWGGGYTEAFF.